The T cell receptor beta chain under discussion was sequenced for a study of tumor-infiltrating lymphocytes in localized non-small cell lung cancer. A word on this clone: Its antigen is still unknown.

Using immunoSEQ multiplex PCR, the repertoire was profiled, and TCRdb retains in-frame clones only, with some absent. The sample contains 15,000 to 20,000 clones, approximately 80% of which appear only once. CDR1 and CDR2 (germline): KGHSH, LQKENI. The CDR3 is 14 amino acids. V gave up 0 bases and J gave up 1 base, with 3 bases separating them. General study points: Tumors had more T cell infiltration than uninvolved lung, per TCRbeta sequencing and CD3 counts. No link was found between tumor T-cell fraction and recurrence-free survival. Immunotypes IM1 and IM2 had similar TCR-derived T-cell fractions. Technical variation could not be separated from intratumor heterogeneity here.

The gene calls are TRBV18 and TRBJ2-2; D unclear. The sample comprised lung tumor tissue. The receptor comes from a human donor with non-small cell lung cancer. CDR3: CASSPPVNTGELFF. CDR3 coding DNA: TGTGCCAGCTCACCACCAGTGAACACCGGGGAGCTGTTTTTT. Full variable domain (missing parts from reference TRBV18 and TRBJ2-2): NAGVMQNPRHLVRRRGQEARLRCSPMKGHSHVYWYRQLPEEGLKFMVYLQKENIIDESGMPKERFSAEFPKEGPSILRIQQVVRGDSAAYFCASSPPVNTGELFFGEGSRLTVL.